This T cell receptor beta chain was profiled in a study of blood T cell repertoires in COVID-19. Study-level background: COVID-19 samples, acute and convalescent, were from the United States, Italy and Spain. PBMCs, B-cell-depleted T cells, or T cells provided the cDNA or gDNA that made up the material.

CDR1 is SGHVS and CDR2 is FQNEAQ in the germline V gene. This CDR3 contains 15 residues. J was trimmed by 3 bases and V by 5 bases; bases with no gene match: 7. Per the original methods: For nucleated cells, counts were estimated from reference gene primer amplification. Some clones are missing from TCRdb's copy, which holds only in-frame ones; the method was immunoSEQ multiplex PCR. V, J and clone size reflect that table, while D and trimming were determined from the DNA. The table lists hundreds of thousands of clones, just over 85% of them singletons. To note about this clone: Different DNA sequences within this sample yield the same CDR3.

The source is an elderly man with acute or convalescent COVID-19. What was sequenced was peripheral blood. The chain has TRBV7-8 and TRBJ1-5; 7 bases agree with TRBD1. CDR3 loop: CASSITGTDNQPQHF. Written as DNA, the CDR3 is TGTGCCAGCAGCATAACCGGGACAGACAATCAGCCCCAGCATTTT. The full variable domain, its missing parts supplied by reference TRBV7-8 and TRBJ1-5, is GAGVSQSPRYKVAKRGQDVALRCDPISGHVSLFWYQQALGQGPEFLTYFQNEAQLDKSGLPSDRFFAERPEGSVSTLKIQRTQQEDSAVYLCASSITGTDNQPQHFGDGTRLSIL.